This TCR beta chain was profiled in a study of T-cell reconstitution after alpha-beta-depleted transplantation in children. Overall study results and limits: Reportedly, alpha-beta T cells present about two months post-transplant originated from several hundred expanded clones of graft origin. From newly produced T cells came most of the T-cell counts and diversity one year after transplant. Diversity of TCRbeta at day 60 was high in some patients, arising from surviving recipient T cells and thymic progenitors.

Preparation of the TCRbeta library involved a method that used unique molecular identifiers. MiXCR, run by TCRdb on the PCR reads, gives a single entry per CDR3 protein. Among some 840,000 distinct CDR3 sequences, around 15% were seen once, and the ten largest hold approximately 5%. This clonotype was found many times. As yet, its antigen is unknown. Germline CDR1 SGHDT, CDR2 YYEEEE. There are 17 residues in the CDR3. V dropped 1 base and J dropped 7; count of bases not matched to a gene: 9. This receptor was taken from a male patient younger than 18 who had a stem cell transplant for acute lymphoblastic leukemia, so the T cells may come from the graft donor. Here the sequenced sample was PBMCs, mostly from graft donor cells, taken 360 days after TCRalphabeta/CD19-depleted stem cell transplant. This chain joins TRBV5-6 and TRBJ2-1; 12 bases map to TRBD2. The CDR3 DNA reads TGTGCCAGCAGCTTGCCCCCTTCTAGCGGGAGGGTGAATGAGCAGTTCTTC. The encoded protein is CASSLPPSSGRVNEQFF.